This T cell receptor (beta chain) came from a study of T cells in Graves' hyperthyroidism and ophthalmopathy (dated by TCRdb to about 2019). A note on the overall study: Peripheral blood samples were taken at initial diagnosis, before any treatment was given. TCR V-J signatures able to tell the groups apart were searched for in a discovery cohort of 100 patients, of whom approximately 40 had Graves' ophthalmopathy and more than 55 had stable Graves' hyperthyroidism. Whether ophthalmopathy could be predicted prospectively was tested in an independent validation cohort made up of about 18 hyperthyroidism patients plus 17 patients who later progressed to ophthalmopathy. The roughly 91 discovery patients were randomly split 7:3 into training and test sets. In addition, the study compared T-cell repertoires in thyroid tissue and in blood from several Graves' hyperthyroidism patients. After sampling, hyperthyroidism patients received methimazole starting at 30 mg daily, and ophthalmopathy patients received high-dose intravenous methylprednisolone. TCR Vbeta CDR3 sequencing of 140 or so peripheral blood samples (43 ophthalmopathy, roughly 72 hyperthyroidism and roughly 17 progressor patients) is reported in the paper.

General findings and caveats noted by the study authors: Most expanded thyroid clonotypes (frequency above 0.001) were also found in blood, which suggests that blood repertoires may mirror thyroid immune responses. Ophthalmopathy was separated from stable hyperthyroidism by a 13 V-J signature model, with approximately 86% sensitivity and about 81% specificity obtained in cross-validation and 80%/75% obtained in testing. No statistical method was used to set the sample size in advance, and investigators knew the group allocation. In validation, the model predicted progression to ophthalmopathy with over 65% sensitivity and about 73% specificity, a median of approximately 6.5 months before onset.

The germline V gene (reference sequence) yields SGHAT for CDR1 and FQDESV for CDR2. Germline trimming amounts to 5 bases on V and 3 bases on J, with 11 as the count of junction bases outside the gene matches. The CDR3 contains 17 residues, cysteine and phenylalanine counted. Solely the CDR3 DNA is kept, with 51 bases framed from the first base. Ophthalmopathy patients had moderately to severely active disease, with a Clinical Activity Score of 3 or more, a NOSPECS grade of 4 or more, and a disease duration of less than 3 months. The study excluded patients with uncontrolled infections, other autoimmune diseases, pregnancy or lactation. Diagnoses were established on the basis of clinical symptoms, serum thyroxine and TRAb, thyroid ultrasound, and orbital computed tomography. Ficoll-Paque density gradient centrifugation was used to isolate PBMCs from approximately 11 ml of fresh peripheral blood. Trizol reagent was used to extract total RNA, and RNA quality was then checked on an Agilent 2100 Bioanalyzer.

The TCR beta CDR3 regions were amplified from the RNA transcripts. The TCR CDR3 was subjected to a first round of RT-PCR using the HTBI primer set and the Qiagen OneStep RT-PCR kit. A second multiplex PCR round built the libraries, followed by size selection and purification. Libraries were sequenced paired-end with 100 bp reads on an Illumina HiSeq2000. Regarding the original processing steps: SOAPnuke was used to process the raw data, with reads discarded if the reads contained adapters or uncalled bases, had a mean Phred below 15, or lacked an exact constant-primer or identifier match. COPE v1.2.5 was used to merge high-quality paired reads, and clonotypes were defined as unique nucleotide sequences. MiTCR v1.1 was used to align clonotypes to the IMGT TRBV, TRBD and TRBJ reference segments. Analysis was restricted to V-J combinations with a frequency above 0.0001, which covered roughly 99% of repertoires. A TCS score was defined as the ratio of F50 (clonal expansion) to E x V (chaos), with BLOSUM62-based TCRdist applied between CDR3 peptides within each V-J. Welch's t-statistics and random forest reduced 514 V-J features to about 13, which were used in a naive Bayes classifier (R e1071). The raw public reads went through TCRdb reprocessing: fastp at Q25, MiXCR clone calling, in-frame beta chains kept. Records with the same CDR3 protein are collapsed into one entry carrying the most frequent genes and DNA. The authors' filters were not applied to this entry. A total of a few hundred thousand distinct CDR3 sequences appear in this sample, 18% of them only once. 40% to 45% of the sample rests with the top ten.

In regard to this clonotype: It lacks a known antigen. No per-base quality is available; no much larger clone lies one base away.

Recombination linked TRBV11-1 to TRBJ2-3; a stretch of 10 junction bases matches TRBD2. The sequencing input was blood. This TCR was recovered from a man younger than 35 with Graves' ophthalmopathy. The CDR3 in this case is CASSQDGAGGPTDTQYF. The DNA reads as follows: TGTGCCAGCAGCCAAGATGGAGCGGGGGGGCCGACAGATACGCAGTATTTT.